This is a list of T cell receptor beta chains from one sample in a study of blood T cell repertoires in COVID-19. Here immunoSEQ multiplex PCR was the method, and the copy in TCRdb shows in-frame clones only, minus some. The table lists about 230,000 clones, about 85% of them singletons, with about a sixth in the top ten. The sample was peripheral blood. These receptors were collected from a woman aged 80 or older with active or convalescent COVID-19. CDR3s include the opening cysteine and the closing phenylalanine or tryptophan. The order of the fields is V gene, clone size, J gene, D gene, CDR3 protein, CDR3 DNA. The D gene is left open where the match is weak. Rows give clone size only sometimes, using once, few, many, or a class for an expanded clone.

TRBV9	-	TRBJ2-5	-	CASSVAGSVGETQYF	TGTGCCAGCAGCGTAGCTGGGAGCGTGGGAGAGACCCAGTACTTC
TRBV5-5	-	TRBJ1-6	TRBD1	CASSLGTGYNSPLHF	TGTGCCAGCAGCTTAGGGACAGGCTATAATTCACCCCTCCACTTT
TRBV15	-	TRBJ2-7	-	CATSRASGASYEQYF	TGTGCCACCAGCAGAGCGTCAGGGGCCTCCTACGAGCAGTACTTC
TRBV15	once	TRBJ1-1	-	CATSRDYGSPEAFF	TGTGCCACCAGCAGAGATTACGGTAGCCCTGAAGCTTTCTTT
TRBV3-1/TRBV3-2	-	TRBJ1-6	-	CASSQAVGSPLHF	TGTGCCAGCAGCCAAGCGGTCGGGTCACCCCTCCACTTT
TRBV18	-	TRBJ2-2	TRBD1	CASSRPGTGYTGELFF	TGTGCCAGCTCCCGACCCGGGACAGGGTACACCGGGGAGCTGTTTTTT
TRBV29-1	-	TRBJ2-1	TRBD2	CSVEPLAGGDHEQFF	TGCAGCGTTGAACCCTTAGCGGGAGGGGACCATGAGCAGTTCTTC
TRBV5-8	-	TRBJ2-1	TRBD1	CASSLSGTAYNEQFF	TGTGCCAGCAGCCTATCCGGGACAGCCTACAATGAGCAGTTCTTC
TRBV4-1	-	TRBJ1-2	TRBD1	CASGTGGNYGYTF	TGCGCCAGCGGGACAGGGGGTAACTATGGCTACACCTTC
TRBV4-3	-	TRBJ2-4	-	CASSQDVAGFQNIQYF	TGCGCCAGCAGCCAAGACGTGGCAGGGTTTCAAAACATTCAGTACTTC
TRBV18	-	TRBJ1-5	-	CASAGQSPNQPQHF	TGTGCCAGCGCCGGACAGTCCCCCAATCAGCCCCAGCATTTT
TRBV5-1	once	TRBJ2-2	TRBD1	CASSWGQGASTGELFF	TGCGCCAGCAGCTGGGGACAGGGGGCGAGTACCGGGGAGCTGTTTTTT
TRBV20-1	-	TRBJ1-2	TRBD1	CSASRQGPYGYTF	TGCAGTGCTAGTAGACAGGGTCCCTATGGCTACACCTTC
TRBV12-3/TRBV12-4	-	TRBJ2-7	TRBD1	CASSPYTGGGQYF	TGTGCCAGCAGTCCATACACAGGGGGTGGGCAGTACTTC
TRBV18	-	TRBJ2-7	-	CASSPEGRDPYEQYF	TGTGCCAGCTCACCGGAGGGCAGGGACCCCTACGAGCAGTACTTC
TRBV5-1	-	TRBJ2-3	-	CASTQSGAPTTDTQYF	TGCGCCAGCACCCAATCGGGAGCTCCTACCACAGATACGCAGTATTTT
TRBV7-9	-	TRBJ1-2	-	CASSLLQGNGYTF	TGTGCCAGCAGCTTACTACAGGGAAATGGCTACACCTTC
TRBV15	-	TRBJ2-7	TRBD1	CATSAGTGAYEQYF	TGTGCCACCAGCGCTGGGACAGGGGCCTACGAGCAGTACTTC
TRBV7-9	-	TRBJ1-1	-	CASSPPSGTSSMNTEAFF	TGTGCCAGCAGCCCACCGTCAGGTACTAGTTCTATGAACACTGAAGCTTTCTTT
TRBV30	-	TRBJ1-6	-	CAWSVAGANSPLHF	TGTGCCTGGAGTGTCGCAGGGGCAAATTCACCCCTCCACTTT
TRBV6-1	-	TRBJ1-5	-	CASSEYYPQGSNQPQHF	TGTGCCAGCAGTGAATACTATCCCCAGGGAAGCAATCAGCCCCAGCATTTT
TRBV29-1	few	TRBJ2-7	-	CSVFTVTSYEQYF	TGCAGCGTCTTCACAGTTACCTCCTACGAGCAGTACTTC
TRBV11-3	-	TRBJ1-1	-	CASTRSAEAFF	TGTGCCAGCACTAGGAGTGCTGAAGCTTTCTTT
TRBV28	-	TRBJ2-5	TRBD2	CASRAGGETQYF	TGTGCCAGCAGGGCGGGAGGAGAGACCCAGTACTTC
TRBV15	once	TRBJ1-5	-	CATSRDSNSNQPQHF	TGTGCCACCAGCAGGGACAGTAATAGCAATCAGCCCCAGCATTTT
TRBV29-1	-	TRBJ2-1	-	CSVCESSYNEQFF	TGCAGCGTGTGCGAGAGCTCCTACAATGAGCAGTTCTTC
TRBV6-5	-	TRBJ1-2	TRBD1	CASSTGQGMGGYTF	TGTGCCAGCTCCACCGGACAGGGAATGGGTGGCTACACCTTC
TRBV28	few	TRBJ1-5	TRBD1	CASSAHRGSNQPQHF	TGTGCCAGCAGTGCGCACAGGGGTAGCAATCAGCCCCAGCATTTT
TRBV7-2	-	TRBJ1-2	-	CASSFEGSNYGYTF	TGTGCCAGCAGCTTTGAGGGATCTAACTATGGCTACACCTTC
TRBV5-1	-	TRBJ1-1	TRBD1	CASRTGDNRYEAFF	TGCGCCAGCAGAACAGGGGACAACCGATATGAAGCTTTCTTT
TRBV9	-	TRBJ2-1	-	CASSVGVANPESEQFF	TGTGCCAGCAGCGTAGGAGTGGCCAATCCGGAGAGTGAGCAGTTCTTC
TRBV3-1/TRBV3-2	-	TRBJ2-7	-	CASSQDPPSLYEQYF	TGTGCCAGCAGCCAAGACCCCCCCTCTTTATACGAGCAGTACTTC
TRBV7-3	-	TRBJ2-3	-	CASSLQGGDTDTQYF	TGTGCCAGCAGCTTACAGGGGGGAGACACAGATACGCAGTATTTT
TRBV7-2	once	TRBJ1-4	-	CASSLMVRAVFDEKLFF	TGTGCCAGCAGCTTAATGGTCAGGGCGGTTTTTGATGAAAAACTGTTTTTT
TRBV27	-	TRBJ2-7	TRBD1	CASSLARQGWVEQYF	TGTGCCAGCAGTCTAGCCCGACAGGGATGGGTCGAGCAGTACTTC
TRBV5-6	-	TRBJ1-2	TRBD1	CASSLRGLQGARSYTF	TGTGCCAGCAGCTTGAGGGGGTTACAGGGGGCGCGGAGCTACACCTTC
TRBV5-1	-	TRBJ1-1	-	CASSLRTGDMNTEAFF	TGCGCCAGCAGCTTGCGCACAGGAGACATGAACACTGAAGCTTTCTTT
TRBV3-1/TRBV3-2	-	TRBJ1-1	TRBD1	CASSQGQGLKAFF	TGTGCCAGCAGCCAGGGACAGGGTTTAAAGGCTTTCTTT
TRBV10-3	-	TRBJ2-1	TRBD2	CAISQPGLAGGNEQFF	TGTGCCATCAGTCAACCGGGACTAGCGGGGGGTAATGAGCAGTTCTTC
TRBV4-1	once	TRBJ2-5	-	CASSRDFEETQYF	TGCGCCAGCAGCCGGGACTTTGAAGAGACCCAGTACTTC
TRBV3-1/TRBV3-2	-	TRBJ2-3	-	CASSQDPRDTQYF	TGTGCCAGCAGCCAAGATCCTAGGGATACGCAGTATTTT
TRBV5-4	-	TRBJ2-7	TRBD1	CASSLQGLAYEQYF	TGTGCCAGCAGCTTACAGGGGTTAGCCTACGAGCAGTACTTC
TRBV7-2	few	TRBJ2-5	-	CASSLGAGGETQYF	TGTGCCAGCAGCTTAGGTGCGGGCGGGGAGACCCAGTACTTC
TRBV5-1	few	TRBJ2-3	-	CASRPPGDTQYF	TGCGCCAGCAGACCCCCAGGAGATACGCAGTATTTT
TRBV12-3/TRBV12-4	-	TRBJ1-2	TRBD1	CASRDRVYGYTF	TGTGCCAGCAGAGACAGGGTCTATGGCTACACCTTC
TRBV21-1	-	TRBJ2-1	-	CASSLSPGGVRNEQFF	TGTGCCAGCAGCTTAAGCCCGGGGGGGGTAAGGAATGAGCAGTTCTTC
TRBV20-1	once	TRBJ2-1	-	CSAQQGTEQFF	TGCAGTGCACAACAGGGAACAGAGCAGTTCTTC
TRBV12-3/TRBV12-4	-	TRBJ2-4	-	CASNPGAKNIQYF	TGTGCCAGCAACCCGGGGGCCAAAAACATTCAGTACTTC
TRBV2	-	TRBJ1-1	-	CASSGEANTEAFF	TGTGCCAGCAGTGGGGAGGCCAACACTGAAGCTTTCTTT
TRBV7-9	-	TRBJ2-7	TRBD2	CASSTTGLAGGYEQYF	TGTGCCAGCAGCACCACGGGACTAGCGGGAGGGTACGAGCAGTACTTC
TRBV18	-	TRBJ1-5	-	CASSGRDNDQPQHF	TGTGCCAGCTCAGGACGGGACAACGATCAGCCCCAGCATTTT
TRBV18	-	TRBJ2-5	TRBD1	CASSPPRGQGQETQYF	TGTGCCAGCTCACCACCGCGGGGACAGGGACAAGAGACCCAGTACTTC
TRBV6-2/TRBV6-3	-	TRBJ2-7	TRBD1	CASSYRGPGEQYF	TGTGCCAGCAGTTACAGGGGGCCGGGCGAGCAGTACTTC
TRBV9	-	TRBJ2-5	-	CASSGNIARASQETQYF	TGTGCCAGCAGCGGAAACATAGCGAGGGCTTCCCAAGAGACCCAGTACTTC
TRBV5-1	-	TRBJ1-3	-	CASSLTETASGNTIYF	TGCGCCAGCAGCTTGACCGAGACAGCCTCTGGAAACACCATATATTTT
TRBV5-4	-	TRBJ1-6	-	CASSLWAGGDNSPLHF	TGTGCCAGCAGCTTGTGGGCGGGGGGTGATAATTCACCCCTCCACTTT
TRBV15	-	TRBJ2-7	-	CATSRDLRQAKGEQYF	TGTGCCACCAGCAGAGATCTCCGGCAAGCGAAGGGGGAGCAGTACTTC